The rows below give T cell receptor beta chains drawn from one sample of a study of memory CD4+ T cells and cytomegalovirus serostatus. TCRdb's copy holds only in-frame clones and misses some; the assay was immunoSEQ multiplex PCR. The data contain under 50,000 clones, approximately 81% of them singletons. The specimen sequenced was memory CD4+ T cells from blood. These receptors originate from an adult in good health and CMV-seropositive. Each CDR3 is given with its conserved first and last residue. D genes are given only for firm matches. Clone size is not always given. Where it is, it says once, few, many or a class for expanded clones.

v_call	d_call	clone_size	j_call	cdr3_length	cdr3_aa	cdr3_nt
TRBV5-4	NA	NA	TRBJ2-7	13	CASSLETQHEQYF	TGTGCCAGCAGCTTGGAGACACAGCACGAGCAGTACTTC
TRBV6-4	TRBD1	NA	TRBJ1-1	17	CASNTAGTGPMNTEAFF	TGTGCCAGCAATACAGCCGGGACAGGCCCTATGAACACTGAAGCTTTCTTT
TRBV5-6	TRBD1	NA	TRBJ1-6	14	CASSDRDSFSPLHF	TGTGCCAGCAGCGATAGGGACAGCTTTTCACCCCTCCACTTT
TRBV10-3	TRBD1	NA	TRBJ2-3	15	CAISRDRVSTDTQYF	TGTGCCATCAGCCGCGACAGGGTGAGCACAGATACGCAGTATTTT
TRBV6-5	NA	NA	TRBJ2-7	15	CASSQRSGITYEQYF	TGTGCCAGCAGTCAAAGGAGCGGAATCACCTACGAGCAGTACTTC
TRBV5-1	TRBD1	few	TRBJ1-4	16	CASSLSSGTGAEKLFF	TGCGCCAGCAGCCTATCCTCCGGGACAGGGGCGGAAAAACTGTTTTTT
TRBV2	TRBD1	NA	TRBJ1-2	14	CASRQTGGNYGYTF	TGTGCCAGCAGGCAGACAGGGGGTAACTATGGCTACACCTTC
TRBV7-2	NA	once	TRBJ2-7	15	CASSLEWTAVYEQYF	TGTGCCAGCAGCTTAGAATGGACAGCGGTCTACGAGCAGTACTTC
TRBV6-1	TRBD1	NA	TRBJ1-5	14	CASSGNRGDQPQHF	TGTGCCAGCAGTGGTAACAGGGGGGATCAGCCCCAGCATTTT
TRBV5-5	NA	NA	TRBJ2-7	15	CASSLPRGPSYEQYF	TGTGCCAGCAGCTTACCCCGAGGTCCGAGCTACGAGCAGTACTTC
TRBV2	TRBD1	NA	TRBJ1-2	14	CASSRTGAGYGYTF	TGTGCCAGCAGTAGGACAGGGGCGGGCTATGGCTACACCTTC
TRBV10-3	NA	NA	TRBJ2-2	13	CAISKQTTGELFF	TGTGCCATCTCCAAACAGACGACCGGGGAGCTGTTTTTT
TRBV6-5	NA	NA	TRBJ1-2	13	CASRPGRGYGYTF	TGTGCCAGCAGGCCTGGTAGGGGCTATGGCTACACCTTC
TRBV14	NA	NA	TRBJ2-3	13	CASSQDWDVGQYF	TGTGCCAGCAGCCAAGACTGGGATGTGGGGCAGTATTTT
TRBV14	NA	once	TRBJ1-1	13	CASSQNLNTEAFF	TGTGCCAGCAGCCAAAATCTGAACACTGAAGCTTTCTTT
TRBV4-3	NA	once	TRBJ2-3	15	CASSLNGGRTDTQYF	TGCGCCAGCAGCCTGAACGGGGGAAGGACAGATACGCAGTATTTT
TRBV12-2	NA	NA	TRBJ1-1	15	CASRLRDRRNTEAFF	TGTGCAAGTCGCTTGAGAGATAGACGGAACACTGAAGCTTTCTTT
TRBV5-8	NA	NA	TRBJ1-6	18	CASSLGQDGRSYNSPLHF	TGTGCCAGCAGCTTAGGGCAGGACGGCCGATCCTATAATTCACCCCTCCACTTT
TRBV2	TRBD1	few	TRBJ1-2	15	CASSAGTAINYGYTF	TGTGCCAGCAGTGCCGGGACAGCGATTAACTATGGCTACACCTTC
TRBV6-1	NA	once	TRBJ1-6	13	CASTGSYNSPLHF	TGTGCCAGCACAGGCTCCTATAATTCACCCCTCCACTTT
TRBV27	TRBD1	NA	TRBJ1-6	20	CASSPPGGDRGQVGRSPLHF	TGTGCCAGCAGTCCCCCCGGTGGGGACAGGGGTCAAGTAGGCCGTTCACCCCTCCACTTT
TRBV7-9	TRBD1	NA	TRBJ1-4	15	CASSLEGQGTEKLFF	TGTGCCAGCAGCTTAGAAGGACAGGGGACTGAAAAACTGTTTTTT
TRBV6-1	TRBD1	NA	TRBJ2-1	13	CASRTGGYNEQFF	TGTGCCAGCCGGACAGGGGGCTACAATGAGCAGTTCTTC
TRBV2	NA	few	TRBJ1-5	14	CASIRGRGNQPQHF	TGTGCCAGCATTCGGGGGCGAGGCAATCAGCCCCAGCATTTT
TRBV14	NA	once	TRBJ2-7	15	CASSQESGRFYEQYF	TGTGCCAGCAGCCAAGAATCGGGCCGATTCTACGAGCAGTACTTC
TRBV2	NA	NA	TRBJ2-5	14	CASTRGGAKETQYF	TGTGCCAGCACCCGGGGTGGTGCTAAGGAGACCCAGTACTTC
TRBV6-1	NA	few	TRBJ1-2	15	CASSEAGPVTYGYTF	TGTGCCAGCAGTGAAGCCGGCCCGGTTACCTATGGCTACACCTTC
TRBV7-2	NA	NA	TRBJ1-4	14	CASSRTGSNEKLFF	TGTGCCAGCAGCCGAACAGGGTCCAATGAAAAACTGTTTTTT
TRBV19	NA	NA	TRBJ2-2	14	CASSSLEGFGELFF	TGTGCCAGTAGTAGTCTGGAGGGGTTCGGGGAGCTGTTTTTT
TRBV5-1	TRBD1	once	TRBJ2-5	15	CASSGGTGLQETQYF	TGCGCCAGCAGCGGGGGGACAGGGTTGCAGGAGACCCAGTACTTC
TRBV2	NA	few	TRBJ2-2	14	CASRGYVYTGELFF	TGTGCCAGCAGGGGATATGTGTACACCGGGGAGCTGTTTTTT
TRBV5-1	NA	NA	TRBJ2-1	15	CASSLGGSAYNEQFF	TGCGCCAGCAGCTTGGGGGGGTCGGCCTACAATGAGCAGTTCTTC
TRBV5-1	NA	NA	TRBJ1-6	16	CASRRGITADNSPLHF	TGCGCCAGCCGAAGAGGAATTACAGCGGATAATTCACCCCTCCACTTT
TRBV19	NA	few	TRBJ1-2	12	CASNIEENGYTF	TGTGCCAGTAATATTGAGGAAAATGGCTACACCTTC
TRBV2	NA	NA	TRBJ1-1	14	CASSEFLIGAEAFF	TGTGCCAGCAGTGAATTTTTAATCGGGGCTGAAGCTTTCTTT